Below, 2 T cell receptor beta chains from the same sample are listed, as sequenced in a study of cytomegalovirus exposure and HLA in healthy donors. Researchers ran the PCR with 60 Vbeta and 13 Jbeta primers. Profiled with immunoSEQ multiplex PCR; TCRdb holds only in-frame clones, not every one. Here the sample spans around 150,000 clones, around 79% being singletons. The sequencing sample was made of PBMCs. The receptors were gathered from a man in his forties or fifties in good health and CMV-seronegative.

The CDR3 coding sequence is TGTGCCAGCAGCTTGAGACAGCGGAACACTGAAGCTTTCTTT. This encodes CASSLRQRNTEAFF. The V and J genes are TRBV7-6 and TRBJ1-1, with D perhaps matching TRBD1 (5 bases). With 3 bases removed from V and 1 base from J, the gap between germline ends came to 9 bases. CDR3 size: 14 residues. Germline V gives CDR1 SGHVS, CDR2 FNYEAQ.

The chain carries TRBV4-2 and TRBJ2-5; D is unclear. The J call is in doubt because the DNA end fits TRBJ2-7 better. The germline V gene encodes CDR1 LGHNA and CDR2 YNFKEQ. This CDR3 region has 13 residues. The CDR3 coding sequence is TGTGCCAGCAGCCTCTCCCTCTGGGGCGAGCAGTACTTC. Amino acid sequence: CASSLSLWGEQYF.